These 28 T cell receptor beta chains were sequenced from one sample in a study of cytomegalovirus exposure and HLA in healthy donors. PCR primers comprised 60 Vbeta and 13 Jbeta primers. The data were produced by immunoSEQ multiplex PCR, yet TCRdb's version contains in-frame clones alone and is incomplete. Here the sample spans about 160,000 clones, around 79% being singletons. Sequenced input: PBMCs. The receptor set was obtained from a female donor in good health and CMV-seronegative.

The chain combines TRBV6-5 with TRBJ1-3, with D perhaps matching TRBD1 (6 bases). V lost 0 bases to trimming and J lost 2 bases, with 8 bases between them. Looked up from germline, CDR1 is MNHEY and CDR2 is SVGAGI. The CDR3 covers 15 residues. The CDR3 sequence: CASSYSGGPGNTIYF. The CDR3 DNA follows: TGTGCCAGCAGTTACTCGGGGGGGCCTGGAAACACCATATATTTT.

The chain recombines TRBV9 with TRBJ2-5; 8 bases align to TRBD2. This CDR3 is 16 amino acids long. V trimming: 3 bases; J trimming: 2 bases; junction bases outside the gene matches: 9. CDR1 is SGDLS and CDR2 is YYNGEE in the germline V gene. The CDR3 is CASSEAGGANQETQYF. CDR3 DNA: TGTGCCAGCAGCGAAGCCGGGGGGGCGAATCAAGAGACCCAGTACTTC. The full variable domain, its missing parts supplied by reference TRBV9 and TRBJ2-5, is DSGVTQTPKHLITATGQRVTLRCSPRSGDLSVYWYQQSLDQGLQFLIQYYNGEERAKGNILERFSAQQFPDLHSELNLSSLELGDSALYFCASSEAGGANQETQYFGPGTRLLVL.

The J gene is TRBJ2-7, the V gene TRBV6-6; no firm D call. Germline V gene data show CDR1 as MNHNY and CDR2 as SVGAGI (reference sequence). The CDR3 totals 12 residues. The V and J ends lost 2 bases and 8 bases respectively, with 10 bases between them. CDR3 in amino acids: CASSYEDIQQYF. CDR3 sequence (DNA): TGTGCCAGCAGTTACGAGGATATCCAGCAGTACTTC.

The chain combines TRBV4-2 with TRBJ2-1; 10 bases agree with TRBD2. Trimming took 0 bases from V and 5 from J; bases not matched to a gene: 7. The CDR3 is 17 amino acids. CDR1 is LGHNA and CDR2 is YNFKEQ in the germline V gene. The CDR3 sequence: CASSQEFPSGGNNEQFF. CDR3 coding DNA: TGTGCCAGCAGCCAAGAGTTTCCTAGCGGGGGTAACAATGAGCAGTTCTTC.

The chain combines TRBV28 with TRBJ2-5; D is unresolved. This CDR3 has 11 amino acids. Trimming took 4 bases from V and 5 from J, leaving 5 bases between them. Germline lookup yields CDR1 MDHEN and CDR2 SYDVKM. The CDR3 loop reads CASSSAETQYF. The CDR3, as DNA: TGTGCCAGCAGTTCCGCGGAGACCCAGTACTTC.

This CDR3 reads CASSLAAGVAYEQYF. The CDR3 DNA reads TGTGCCAGCAGCTTAGCGGCAGGGGTTGCCTACGAGCAGTACTTC. The J gene is TRBJ2-7, the V gene TRBV7-6; D perhaps matches TRBD1 (6 bases). The CDR3 runs 15 residues. Deletions cut 0 bases from V and 2 bases from J, with 11 bases between. CDR1 and CDR2 from the germline V gene are SGHVS and FNYEAQ.

This clone has just a few counts. The chain uses TRBV6-6 and TRBJ2-2; 9 bases line up with TRBD2. The length of the CDR3 is 16 residues. The ends lost 7 bases at V and 7 bases at J; junction bases unmatched: 13. Germline CDR1 is MNHNY and CDR2 is SVGAGI (reference sequence). Here the CDR3 DNA reads TGTGCCAGCATCGACCTTTCGGGACTAGCCAACGGGGAGCTGTTTTTT. Its protein product is CASIDLSGLANGELFF.

This clone was picked up a small number of times. This chain connects TRBV4-3 to TRBJ1-4; perhaps TRBD1 as D (5 bases). The length of the CDR3 is 16 residues. The V end lost 0 bases, the J end lost 7 bases, and 15 bases lay between the germline ends. The V gene's germline CDR1 is LGHNA and CDR2 YSLEER. The CDR3 region is CASSQDRAGRGEKLFF. The CDR3 DNA reads as TGCGCCAGCAGCCAAGATCGGGCAGGGAGGGGTGAAAAACTGTTTTTT.

The rearrangement joins TRBV5-1 to TRBJ2-5; TRBD2 matches 8 bases. V dropped 0 bases and J dropped 5; count of bases not matched to a gene: 6. Germline V gives CDR1 SGHRS, CDR2 YFSETQ. The CDR3 runs 15 residues. In nucleotides, the CDR3 is TGCGCCAGCAGCTTGGGGGGAGCGGGAGAGGAGACCCAGTACTTC. It yields the protein CASSLGGAGEETQYF.

The V gene is TRBV5-1, the J gene TRBJ1-2; maybe TRBD1 (5 bases). V shed 3 bases and J shed 4 bases, with 19 bases lying between them. There are 16 residues in the CDR3. From germline, CDR1 is SGHRS and CDR2 YFSETQ. Here the CDR3 DNA reads TGCGCCAGCAGCTCGCTACAGTCATCGGGGGGCTATGGCTACACCTTC. Its protein is CASSSLQSSGGYGYTF.

This sequence joins TRBV7-9 and TRBJ1-1, with D possibly matching TRBD1 (5 bases). V lost 4 bases, J lost 1 base, and 16 bases lay in between. Germline V lookup: CDR1 SEHNR, CDR2 FQNEAQ (reference sequence). The CDR3 totals 16 residues. This CDR3 is CASSWGSWRPNTEAFF. CDR3 nucleotides: TGTGCCAGCAGCTGGGGCAGCTGGCGGCCGAACACTGAAGCTTTCTTT.

The chain couples TRBV18 to TRBJ1-4, with TRBD1 as a possible D gene (5 bases). Trimming took 2 bases from V and 8 from J, leaving 12 bases between them. Germline CDR1 and CDR2: KGHSH and LQKENI. The CDR3 extends over 14 amino acids. Here the CDR3 DNA reads TGTGCCAGCTCACCAGGGGGGAGTCGAGAAAAACTGTTTTTT. Protein: CASSPGGSREKLFF. The whole variable domain, filled in from reference TRBV18 and TRBJ1-4, reads NAGVMQNPRHLVRRRGQEARLRCSPMKGHSHVYWYRQLPEEGLKFMVYLQKENIIDESGMPKERFSAEFPKEGPSILRIQQVVRGDSAAYFCASSPGGSREKLFFGSGTQLSVL.

The chain combines TRBV30 with TRBJ1-5; TRBD1 matches at 7 bases. Germline CDR1 is GTSNPN and CDR2 is SVGIG (reference sequence). With 0 bases clipped from V and 3 bases from J, the junction kept 5 bases outside the gene matches. The CDR3 contains 15 residues. The CDR3 region is CAWSVTGLNNQPQHF. In nucleotides, the CDR3 is TGTGCCTGGAGTGTGACAGGGTTGAACAATCAGCCCCAGCATTTT.

The V gene is TRBV6-1, the J gene TRBJ1-4; no definite D call. The germline gives CDR1 MNHNS, CDR2 SASEGT. The V gene lost 7 bases and the J gene lost 5 bases, with 8 bases spanning the gap. The CDR3 sequence is 12 residues long. As DNA, the CDR3 is TGTGCCAGCACTTATCAGAATGAAAAACTGTTTTTT. This gives the protein CASTYQNEKLFF.

This chain uses TRBV18 with TRBJ2-7, with 7 bases that match TRBD1. The CDR3 length is 12 residues. The junction had 1 base not matched to a gene; V was cut back by 5 bases and J by 3 bases. Germline CDR1 is KGHSH and CDR2 is LQKENI. The CDR3, as DNA: TGTGCCAGCTCAACAGGGGACTACGAGCAGTACTTC. It yields the protein CASSTGDYEQYF.

This clone was detected only a few times. The J gene is TRBJ1-1, the V gene TRBV10-1, with no clear D. CDR1 WNHNN and CDR2 SYGVQD come from the germline V gene (reference sequence). CDR3 length: 13 residues. The V and J ends lost 3 bases and 10 bases respectively, with 15 bases between them. The CDR3 DNA sequence: TGCGCCAGCAGTGATAGCGCCCCGGGCCCAGCTTTCTTT. It codes for CASSDSAPGPAFF.

The chain is built from TRBV4-3 and TRBJ2-3; 14 bases map to TRBD2. The germline CDR1 and CDR2 sequences are LGHNA and YSLEER. The CDR3 has 19 amino acids. V trimming: 4 bases; J trimming: 2 bases; junction bases outside the gene matches: 11. The CDR3 bases are TGCGCCAGCAGCCTCATCCGGACTAGCGGGGGGCTGTTCACAGATACGCAGTATTTT. It codes for CASSLIRTSGGLFTDTQYF.

This clone was picked up a small number of times. The J gene is TRBJ2-3, the V gene TRBV27; 10 positions agree with TRBD2. CDR3 length: 15 residues. V trimming: 6 bases; J trimming: 5 bases; junction bases outside the gene matches: 8. Per germline, CDR1 MNHEY and CDR2 SMNVEV (reference sequence). The CDR3 reads CASSLSGGAGDTQYF. As DNA, the CDR3 is TGTGCCAGCAGCTTAAGCGGGGGGGCGGGAGATACGCAGTATTTT.

V gene TRBV9 combines with J gene TRBJ1-1; 9 nucleotides agree with TRBD1. Per the germline V gene, CDR1 is SGDLS and CDR2 is YYNGEE. The CDR3 contains 15 residues. The ends lost 3 bases at V and 1 base at J; junction bases unmatched: 4. CDR3 sequence reads: CASSGTGAPNTEAFF. The CDR3 DNA reads TGTGCCAGCAGCGGGACAGGGGCCCCGAACACTGAAGCTTTCTTT.

This clone was seen more than once but under ten times. The chain has TRBV10-3 and TRBJ1-6, with D tentatively TRBD1 (6 bases). The CDR3 covers 16 residues. V was trimmed by 6 bases and J by 0 bases, leaving 12 bases between them. Germline CDR1 ENHRY, CDR2 SYGVKD. CDR3 sequence reads: CAISDRPSSYNSPLHF. The CDR3, as DNA: TGTGCCATCAGCGACAGGCCGAGCTCCTATAATTCACCCCTCCACTTT.

J is TRBJ2-7 and V is TRBV7-2, with no clear D. This CDR3 comprises 15 residues. CDR1 and CDR2 from the germline V gene are SGHTA and FQGNSA. V was trimmed by 0 bases and J by 2 bases, leaving 11 bases between them. The CDR3 sequence: CASSLARPGTYEQYF. CDR3 sequence (DNA): TGTGCCAGCAGCTTAGCGCGTCCGGGTACCTACGAGCAGTACTTC.

This clone was observed a few times. The DNA of the CDR3 is TGCGCCAGCAGGGGCCCACTTCAGGGGACTGAAGCTTTCTTT. It yields the protein CASRGPLQGTEAFF. The V gene is TRBV4-1, the J gene TRBJ1-1; TRBD1 is a possible D gene (6 bases). Germline lookup yields CDR1 MGHRA and CDR2 YSYEKL. V lost 6 bases, J lost 5 bases, and 16 bases lay in between. The CDR3 has 14 amino acids.

The chain recombines TRBV7-3 with TRBJ1-5, with D possibly TRBD1 on 5 matching bases. V lost 1 base and J 0 bases, leaving 31 bases between the germline ends. The CDR3 covers 23 residues. Germline V gene lookup returns CDR1 SGHTA and CDR2 FQGTGA. The CDR3 bases are TGTGCCAGCAGCTTAAGGGGAACCTATAAAAGGGAGGGGAGGGTATATAGCAATCAGCCCCAGCATTTT. Protein: CASSLRGTYKREGRVYSNQPQHF.

This clone was counted between two and nine times. The V call is TRBV30, the J call TRBJ1-4; D is ambiguous. The germline V and J ends were trimmed by 1 base and 8 bases, with 11 bases remaining between them. CDR1 is GTSNPN, CDR2 SVGIG, per germline (reference sequence). This CDR3 region has 13 residues. The CDR3 spells CAWSGQVKEKLFF. The CDR3 DNA sequence: TGTGCCTGGAGTGGCCAGGTAAAAGAAAAACTGTTTTTT.

V usage is TRBV6-5 and J usage is TRBJ1-2; the match to TRBD1 covers 7 bases. This CDR3 region has 13 residues. Germline lookup yields CDR1 MNHEY and CDR2 SVGAGI. V was pared by 5 bases and J by 4 bases, with 4 bases of the junction left unmatched. The chain's CDR3 is CASSRTGAYGYTF. CDR3 DNA sequence: TGTGCCAGCAGTCGTACAGGGGCCTATGGCTACACCTTC.

The genes are TRBV4-3 and TRBJ2-3, with 7 bases identical to TRBD1. The ends lost 5 bases at V and 3 bases at J; junction bases unmatched: 8. Germline CDR1 and CDR2: LGHNA and YSLEER. The CDR3 runs to 15 residues. This CDR3 is CASSANRGKTDTQYF. The CDR3, as DNA: TGCGCCAGCAGCGCTAACAGGGGAAAGACAGATACGCAGTATTTT.

V and J are TRBV7-2 and TRBJ1-6; 7 nucleotides align to TRBD1. Trimming removed 5 bases from V and 7 bases from J; junction bases left unmatched: 8. Germline V CDR1 and CDR2: SGHTA, FQGNSA. There are 15 residues in the CDR3. CDR3 residues: CASSQSPGGNSPLHF. As DNA, the CDR3 is TGTGCCAGCAGCCAATCGCCAGGGGGAAATTCACCCCTCCACTTT.

The V and J genes are TRBV4-1 and TRBJ2-7; D possibly corresponds to TRBD1 (5 bases). The CDR3 is 16 amino acids. Germline V gene lookup returns CDR1 MGHRA and CDR2 YSYEKL. V gave up 2 bases and J gave up 4 bases, with 18 bases separating them. This CDR3 is CASSQPGQGRTYEQYF. Here the CDR3 DNA reads TGCGCCAGCAGCCAACCTGGACAAGGGCGTACTTACGAGCAGTACTTC.